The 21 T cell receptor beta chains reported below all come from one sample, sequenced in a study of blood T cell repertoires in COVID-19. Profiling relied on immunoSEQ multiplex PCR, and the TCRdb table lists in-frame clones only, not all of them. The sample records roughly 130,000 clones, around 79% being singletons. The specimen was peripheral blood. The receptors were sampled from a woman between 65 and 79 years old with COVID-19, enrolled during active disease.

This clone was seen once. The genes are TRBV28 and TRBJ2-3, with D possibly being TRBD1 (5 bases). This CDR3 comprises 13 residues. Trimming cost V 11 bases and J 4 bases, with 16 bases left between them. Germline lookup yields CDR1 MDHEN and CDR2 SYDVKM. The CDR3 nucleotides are TGTGCCGCTGGGCAGGGTCGACCAGATACGCAGTATTTT. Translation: CAAGQGRPDTQYF.

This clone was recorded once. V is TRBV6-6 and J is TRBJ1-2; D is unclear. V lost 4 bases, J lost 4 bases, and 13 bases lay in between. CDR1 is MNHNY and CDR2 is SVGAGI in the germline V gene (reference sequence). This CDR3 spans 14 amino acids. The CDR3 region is CASSSLDGAYGYTF. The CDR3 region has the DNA TGTGCCAGCAGTTCCCTAGACGGAGCCTATGGCTACACCTTC.

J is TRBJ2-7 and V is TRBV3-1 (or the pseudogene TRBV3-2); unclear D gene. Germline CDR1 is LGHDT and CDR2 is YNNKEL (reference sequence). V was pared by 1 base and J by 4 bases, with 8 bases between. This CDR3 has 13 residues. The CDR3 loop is CASSQASPYEQYF. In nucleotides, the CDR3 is TGTGCCAGCAGCCAAGCTAGTCCTTACGAGCAGTACTTC.

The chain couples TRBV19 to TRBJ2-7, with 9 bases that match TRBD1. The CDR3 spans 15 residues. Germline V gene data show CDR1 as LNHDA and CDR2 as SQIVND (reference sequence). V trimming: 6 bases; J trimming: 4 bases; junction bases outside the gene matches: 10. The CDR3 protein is CASSDRDRAKYEQYF. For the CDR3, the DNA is TGTGCCAGTAGCGACCGGGACAGGGCTAAGTACGAGCAGTACTTC.

For the CDR3, the DNA is TGTGCCAGCAGCCACAGGCTTTCACCCCTCCACTTT. Protein: CASSHRLSPLHF. The V gene is TRBV6-5, the J gene TRBJ1-6, with a weak D call TRBD1 (5 bases). The CDR3 has 12 amino acids. Per germline, CDR1 MNHEY and CDR2 SVGAGI. V was clipped by 6 bases and J by 9 bases, with 9 bases between them.

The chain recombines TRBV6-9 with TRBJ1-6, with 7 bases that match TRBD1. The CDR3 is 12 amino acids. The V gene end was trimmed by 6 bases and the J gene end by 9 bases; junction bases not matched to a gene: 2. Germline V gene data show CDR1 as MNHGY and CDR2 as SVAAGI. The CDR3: CASRRQGSPLHF. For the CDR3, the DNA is TGTGCCAGCAGAAGACAGGGTTCACCCCTCCACTTT.

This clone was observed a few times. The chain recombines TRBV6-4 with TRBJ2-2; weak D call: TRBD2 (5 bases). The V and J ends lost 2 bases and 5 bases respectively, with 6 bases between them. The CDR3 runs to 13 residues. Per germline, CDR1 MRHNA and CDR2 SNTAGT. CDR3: CASSDGGTGELFF. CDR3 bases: TGTGCCAGCAGTGACGGCGGGACCGGGGAGCTGTTTTTT.

The CDR3 loop reads CASSGVYGYTF. CDR3 bases: TGTGCCAGCAGTGGAGTCTATGGCTACACCTTC. V gene TRBV25-1 combines with J gene TRBJ1-2; no clear D gene. The germline gives CDR1 MGHDK, CDR2 SYGVNS. V lost 4 bases, J lost 4 bases, and 4 bases lay in between. This CDR3 is 11 amino acids long.

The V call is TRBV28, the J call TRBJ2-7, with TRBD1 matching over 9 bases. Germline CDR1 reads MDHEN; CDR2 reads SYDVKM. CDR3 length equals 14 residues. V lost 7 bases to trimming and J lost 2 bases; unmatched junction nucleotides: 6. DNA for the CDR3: TGTGCCAGCACCACCGGGACAGGGCCCTACGAGCAGTACTTC. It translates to CASTTGTGPYEQYF. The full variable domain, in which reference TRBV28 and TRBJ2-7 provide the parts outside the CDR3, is DVKVTQSSRYLVKRTGEKVFLECVQDMDHENMFWYRQDPGLGLRLIYFSYDVKMKEKGDIPEGYSVSREKKERFSLILESASTNQTSMYLCASTTGTGPYEQYFGPGTRLTVT.

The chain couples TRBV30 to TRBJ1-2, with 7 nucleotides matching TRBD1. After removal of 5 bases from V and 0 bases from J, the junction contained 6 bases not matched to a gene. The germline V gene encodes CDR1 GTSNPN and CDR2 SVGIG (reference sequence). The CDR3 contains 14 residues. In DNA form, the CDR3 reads TGTGCCTGGGCGGGGACAGCGACTAACTATGGCTACACCTTC. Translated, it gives CAWAGTATNYGYTF.

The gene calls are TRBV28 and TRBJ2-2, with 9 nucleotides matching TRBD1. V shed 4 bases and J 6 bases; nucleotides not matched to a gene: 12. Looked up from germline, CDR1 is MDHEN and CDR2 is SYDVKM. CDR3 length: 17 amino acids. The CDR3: CASSSQGADEWAGELFF. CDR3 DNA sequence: TGTGCCAGCAGTTCACAGGGGGCGGACGAATGGGCCGGGGAGCTGTTTTTT.

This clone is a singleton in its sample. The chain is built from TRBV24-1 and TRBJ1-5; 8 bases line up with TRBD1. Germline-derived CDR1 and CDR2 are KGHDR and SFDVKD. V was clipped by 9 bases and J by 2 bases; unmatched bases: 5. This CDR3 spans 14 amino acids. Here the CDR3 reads CATGGQGGNQPQHF. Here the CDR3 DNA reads TGTGCCACCGGTGGACAGGGTGGCAATCAGCCCCAGCATTTT.

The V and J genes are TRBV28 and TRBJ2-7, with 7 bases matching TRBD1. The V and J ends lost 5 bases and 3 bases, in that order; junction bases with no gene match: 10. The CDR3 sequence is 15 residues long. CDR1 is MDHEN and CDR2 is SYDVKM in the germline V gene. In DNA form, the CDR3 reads TGTGCCAGCAGTGTAGCACAGGGGATCGGCTACGAGCAGTACTTC. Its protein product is CASSVAQGIGYEQYF.

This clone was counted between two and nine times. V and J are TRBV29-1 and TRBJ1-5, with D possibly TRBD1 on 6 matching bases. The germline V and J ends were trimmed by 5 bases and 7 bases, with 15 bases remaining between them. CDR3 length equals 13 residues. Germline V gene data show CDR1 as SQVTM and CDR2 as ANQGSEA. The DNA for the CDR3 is TGCAGCGTTCAGACAGGTGTAAACCAGCCCCAGCATTTT. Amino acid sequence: CSVQTGVNQPQHF.

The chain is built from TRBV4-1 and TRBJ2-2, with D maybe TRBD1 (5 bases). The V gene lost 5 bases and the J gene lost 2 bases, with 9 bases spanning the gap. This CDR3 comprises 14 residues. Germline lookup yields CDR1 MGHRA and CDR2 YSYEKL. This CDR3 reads CASSRQGNTGELFF. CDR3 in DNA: TGCGCCAGCAGCAGGCAGGGAAACACCGGGGAGCTGTTTTTT.

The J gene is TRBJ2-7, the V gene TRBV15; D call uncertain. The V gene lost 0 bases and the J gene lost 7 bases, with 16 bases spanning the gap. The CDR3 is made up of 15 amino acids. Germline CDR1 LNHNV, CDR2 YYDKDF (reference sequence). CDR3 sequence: CATSRDIDSRREQYF. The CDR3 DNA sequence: TGTGCCACCAGCAGAGATATTGACTCAAGGAGAGAGCAGTACTTC.

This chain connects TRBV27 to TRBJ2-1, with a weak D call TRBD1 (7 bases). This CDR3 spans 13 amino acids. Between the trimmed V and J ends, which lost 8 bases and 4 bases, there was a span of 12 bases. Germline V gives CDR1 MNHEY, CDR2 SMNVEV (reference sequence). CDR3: CASHPGGYNEQFF. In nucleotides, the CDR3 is TGTGCCAGCCATCCAGGGGGGTACAATGAGCAGTTCTTC.

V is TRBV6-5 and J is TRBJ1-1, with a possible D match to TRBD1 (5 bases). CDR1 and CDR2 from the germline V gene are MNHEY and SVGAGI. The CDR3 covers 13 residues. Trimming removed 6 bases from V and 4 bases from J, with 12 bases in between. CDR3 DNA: TGTGCCAGCAGGGACATTATTGGCACTGAAGCTTTCTTT. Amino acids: CASRDIIGTEAFF.

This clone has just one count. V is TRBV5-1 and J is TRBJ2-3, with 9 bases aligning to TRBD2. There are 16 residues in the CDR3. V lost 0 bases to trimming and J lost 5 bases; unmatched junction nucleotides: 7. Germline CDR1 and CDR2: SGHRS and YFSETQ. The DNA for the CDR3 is TGCGCCAGCAGCTTGGAGGGGCGGGGGGGCCAAGATACGCAGTATTTT. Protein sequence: CASSLEGRGGQDTQYF.

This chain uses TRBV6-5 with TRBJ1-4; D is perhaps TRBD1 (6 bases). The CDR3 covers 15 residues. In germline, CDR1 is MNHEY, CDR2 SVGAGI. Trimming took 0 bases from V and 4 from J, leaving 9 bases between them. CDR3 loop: CASSYSRGSNEKLFF. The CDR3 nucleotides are TGTGCCAGCAGTTACTCGAGGGGGAGTAATGAAAAACTGTTTTTT.

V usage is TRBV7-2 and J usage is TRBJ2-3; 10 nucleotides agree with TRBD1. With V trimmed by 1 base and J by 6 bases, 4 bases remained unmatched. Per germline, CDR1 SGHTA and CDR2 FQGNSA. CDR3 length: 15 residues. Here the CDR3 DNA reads TGTGCCAGCAGCTTAGTAGGGACAGGGGTGGATACGCAGTATTTT. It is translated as CASSLVGTGVDTQYF.